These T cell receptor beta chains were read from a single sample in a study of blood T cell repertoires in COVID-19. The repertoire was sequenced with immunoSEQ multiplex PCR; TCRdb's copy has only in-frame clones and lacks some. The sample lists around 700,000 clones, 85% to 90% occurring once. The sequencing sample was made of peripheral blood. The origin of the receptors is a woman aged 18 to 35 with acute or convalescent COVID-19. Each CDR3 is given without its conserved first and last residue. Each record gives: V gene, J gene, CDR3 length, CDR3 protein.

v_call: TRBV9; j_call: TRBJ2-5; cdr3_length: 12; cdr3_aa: ASSVGGGSETQY
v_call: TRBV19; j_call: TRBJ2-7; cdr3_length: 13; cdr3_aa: ASKPGSGDSYEQY
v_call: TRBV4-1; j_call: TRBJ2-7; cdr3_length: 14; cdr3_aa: ASSQAGAKALDEQY
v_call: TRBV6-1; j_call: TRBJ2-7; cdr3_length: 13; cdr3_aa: ASSELLSVAYEQY
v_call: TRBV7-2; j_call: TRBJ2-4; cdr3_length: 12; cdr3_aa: ASSPSGVGNIQY
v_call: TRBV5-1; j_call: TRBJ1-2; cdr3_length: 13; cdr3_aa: ASSLVGQGYYGYT
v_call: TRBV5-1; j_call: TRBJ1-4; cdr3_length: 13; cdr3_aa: ASSPPDSSNEKLF
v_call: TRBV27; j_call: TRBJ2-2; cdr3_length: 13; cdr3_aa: ASSSRTEWHGELF
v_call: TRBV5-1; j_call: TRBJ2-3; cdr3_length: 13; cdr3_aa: ASSLVAGYTDTQY
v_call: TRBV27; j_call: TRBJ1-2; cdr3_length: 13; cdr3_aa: ASSGQGALNYGYT
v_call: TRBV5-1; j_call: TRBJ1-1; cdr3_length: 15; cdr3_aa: ASSLDHPTGPNTEAF
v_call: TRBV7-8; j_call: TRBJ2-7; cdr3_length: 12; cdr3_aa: ASRTNRGVGEQY
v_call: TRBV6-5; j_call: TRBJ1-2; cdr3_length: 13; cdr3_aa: ASSLVPLVGYGYT
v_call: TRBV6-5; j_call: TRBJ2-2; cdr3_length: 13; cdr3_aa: ASRWTGGFAGELF
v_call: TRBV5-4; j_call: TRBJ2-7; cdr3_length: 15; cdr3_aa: ASSSTTGTGGAYEQY
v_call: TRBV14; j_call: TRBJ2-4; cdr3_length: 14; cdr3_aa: ASSFTGTGIKNIQY
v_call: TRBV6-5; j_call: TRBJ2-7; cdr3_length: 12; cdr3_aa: ASRVVGASYEQY
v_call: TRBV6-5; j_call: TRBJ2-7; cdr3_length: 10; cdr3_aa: ASSPQGSEQY
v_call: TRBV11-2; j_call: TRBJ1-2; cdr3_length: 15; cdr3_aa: ASSLPGRDSNNYGYT
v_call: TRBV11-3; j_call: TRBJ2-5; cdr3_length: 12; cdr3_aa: ASSPGTGAKTQY
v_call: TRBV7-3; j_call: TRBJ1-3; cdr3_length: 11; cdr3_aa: ANHRDSGNTIY
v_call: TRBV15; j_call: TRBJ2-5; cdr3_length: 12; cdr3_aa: ATSRDRGRETQY
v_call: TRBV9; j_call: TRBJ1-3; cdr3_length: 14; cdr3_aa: ASNPGPGASGNTIY
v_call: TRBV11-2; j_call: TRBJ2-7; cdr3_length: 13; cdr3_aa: ASSSLRDKPYEQY
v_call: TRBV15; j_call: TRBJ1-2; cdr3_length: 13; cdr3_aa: ATSRPTRAGTGYT
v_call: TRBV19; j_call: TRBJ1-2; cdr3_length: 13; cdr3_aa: ASSILPGLNYGYT
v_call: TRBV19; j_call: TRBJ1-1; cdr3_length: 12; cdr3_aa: ASRTDRAGTEAF
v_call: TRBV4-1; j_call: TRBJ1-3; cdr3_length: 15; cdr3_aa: ASSQALIRQKGNTIY
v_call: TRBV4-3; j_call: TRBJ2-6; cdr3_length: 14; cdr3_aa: ASSQGGISGANVLT
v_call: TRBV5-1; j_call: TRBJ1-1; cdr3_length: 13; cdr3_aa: ASSLRDRPNTEAF
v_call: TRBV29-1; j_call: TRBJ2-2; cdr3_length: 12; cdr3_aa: SVEVQIGTGELF
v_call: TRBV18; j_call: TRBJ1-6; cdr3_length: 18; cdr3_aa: ASSPLAGTGGLSLNSPLH
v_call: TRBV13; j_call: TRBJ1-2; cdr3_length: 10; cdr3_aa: ASSLGQESYT
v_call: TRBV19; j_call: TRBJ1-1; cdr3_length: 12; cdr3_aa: ASSIGQLNTEAF
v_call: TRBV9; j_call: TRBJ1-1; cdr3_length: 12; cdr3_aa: ASSEDSGDTEAF
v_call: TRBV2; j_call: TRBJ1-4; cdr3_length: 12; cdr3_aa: ASTRDRVGEKLF
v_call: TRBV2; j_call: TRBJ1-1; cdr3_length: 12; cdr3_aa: ASIKQRANTEAF
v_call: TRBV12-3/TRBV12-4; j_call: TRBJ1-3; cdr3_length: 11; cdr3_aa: ASSFSSGNTIY
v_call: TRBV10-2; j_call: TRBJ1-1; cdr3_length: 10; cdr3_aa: ASSMQLPEAF
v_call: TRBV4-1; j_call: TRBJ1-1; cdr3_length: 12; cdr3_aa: ASSQEARNTEAF
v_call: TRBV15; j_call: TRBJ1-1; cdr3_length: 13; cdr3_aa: ATIDRGDINTEAF
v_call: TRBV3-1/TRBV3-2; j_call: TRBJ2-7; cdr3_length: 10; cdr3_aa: ASSNGPYEQY
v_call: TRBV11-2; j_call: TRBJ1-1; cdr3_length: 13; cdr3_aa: ASSLGAGAIFEAF
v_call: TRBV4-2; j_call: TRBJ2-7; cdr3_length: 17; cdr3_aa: ASSQGPLPSGGHSYEQY
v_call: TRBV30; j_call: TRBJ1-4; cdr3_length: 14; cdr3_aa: AWSDGRGRLNEKLF
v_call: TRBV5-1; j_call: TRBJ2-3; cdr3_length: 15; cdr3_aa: ASSLRLAGVGTDTQY
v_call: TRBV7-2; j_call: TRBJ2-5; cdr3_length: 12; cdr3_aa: ASSGSGIQETQY
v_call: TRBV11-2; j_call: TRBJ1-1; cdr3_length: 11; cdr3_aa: ASSFPGVTEAF
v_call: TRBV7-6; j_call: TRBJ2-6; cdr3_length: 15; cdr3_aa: ASSFPGYGSGANVLT
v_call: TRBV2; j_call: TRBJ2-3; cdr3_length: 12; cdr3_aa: ASKRDSSTDTQY
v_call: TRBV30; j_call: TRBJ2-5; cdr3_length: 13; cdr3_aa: AWTLGQGARKTQY
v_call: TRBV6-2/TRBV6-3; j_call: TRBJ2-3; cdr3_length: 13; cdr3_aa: ASSYRQGGTDTQY
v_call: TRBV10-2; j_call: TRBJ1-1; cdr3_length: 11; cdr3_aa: ASSEFGGTEAF
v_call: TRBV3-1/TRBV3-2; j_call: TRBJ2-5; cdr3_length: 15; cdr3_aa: ASSLGLAGGLKETQY